This T cell receptor (beta chain) is drawn from a study of CD8 T cells in ankylosing spondylitis. Study observations and caveats: It appeared that ankylosing spondylitis blood was characterized by a TCR beta motif of about 8 highly homologous variants.

Each TCR beta library was made by quantitative 5'-RACE that incorporated molecular barcodes. TCRdb fed the 5' RACE reads into MiXCR, producing one record per CDR3 protein. The sample holds about 360,000 distinct CDR3 sequences, 20% seen once. Worth noting for this clonotype: The antigen remains unidentified.

This clonotype was obtained from a male donor with ankylosing spondylitis or in good health (not recorded which). The material sequenced was blood, either unsorted or a sorted T cell fraction (not recorded which).

The CDR3 DNA reads TGTGCCAGCGGGGACCTGGGAGTTTGGGGCTACGAGCAGTACTTC. The encoded protein is CASGDLGVWGYEQYF. V is TRBV2 and J is TRBJ2-7, with D perhaps assigned TRBD1 or TRBD2 (5 bases each). Germline assignment: CDR1 SNHLY and CDR2 FYNNEI. This CDR3 has 15 amino acids. Trimming took 8 bases from V and 3 from J, leaving 20 bases between them.